The rows below give T cell receptor beta chains drawn from one sample of a study of blood T cell repertoires in COVID-19. The assay was immunoSEQ multiplex PCR, and TCRdb's table has in-frame clones only and misses some. The sample contains about 59,000 clones, roughly 91% of which appear only once. The material sequenced was peripheral blood. These receptors came from a human donor in a cohort sampled during active COVID-19. Each CDR3 is given with its conserved first and last residue. A D gene is named only where the DNA matches it firmly.

V | D | CDR3
TRBV5-5 | TRBD1 | CASSPLLGTGRAFF
TRBV21-1 | . | CASSKGDRAGTEAFF
TRBV29-1 | . | CSVAQVPSYEQYF
TRBV7-9 | TRBD2 | CASSPAGGLETQYF
TRBV29-1 | . | CSAPLSTDTQYF
TRBV7-6 | TRBD1 | CASSLAGTGFNEQFF
TRBV7-2 | . | CASSSMAGSYEQYF
TRBV5-1 | . | CASSLLATTDTQYF
TRBV4-1 | TRBD2 | CASSQPTSGSSETQYF
TRBV5-4 | . | CASSAGPGANVLTF
TRBV7-2 | TRBD2 | CASSLATSGGAYEQYF
TRBV4-1 | . | CASSPLVIAKNIQYF
TRBV7-9 | TRBD2 | CASSPTSGAETQYF
TRBV4-3 | . | CASSQGGPYEQYF
TRBV28 | TRBD2 | CASSGRGPKAPDTQYF
TRBV6-5 | TRBD2 | CASSYSAGSSYEQYF
TRBV14 | . | CASSQVAQAYGYTF
TRBV18 | TRBD1 | CASSPTGDDQPQHF
TRBV12-5 | TRBD1 | CASGLVRGGGAAGYTF
TRBV11-3 | TRBD1 | CASSFGQGSYNEQFF
TRBV29-1 | TRBD2 | CSVVITGTSGGAGPLYYNEQFF